This TCR beta chain was observed in a study of spatial heterogeneity in lung cancer. Study-wide context: The study sequenced follow-up PBMC samples when they were available, at a median of around 2 years after resection.

Study-wide points: The appearance of ubiquitous expanded tumor TCRs in blood was greater at resection than follow-up.

With regard to this clonotype: The antigen is not known.

This CDR3 is built from 12 residues. Trimming stripped 5 bases from V and 7 bases from J, with 8 bases between. Germline CDR1 reads SGHNT; CDR2 reads YENEEA. The time point is: blood at routine non-recurrence follow-up after resection. Whole RNA came from tumor, nontumor lung or frozen PBMC and was sequenced without being sorted. From the 5' RACE reads, TCRdb called clonotypes with MiXCR, one entry per CDR3 protein. This table has 20,000 to 30,000 distinct CDR3 sequences, roughly 5.5% appearing once. The sample in question was PBMCs, obtained at follow-up. This clonotype was obtained from a male donor with early-stage non-small cell lung cancer. The chain joins TRBV11-3 to TRBJ2-2; TRBD2 might be the D (5 bases). The CDR3 DNA reads as TGTGCCAGCAGCCAAACTAGCGGGGAGCTGTTTTTT. It yields the protein CASSQTSGELFF.